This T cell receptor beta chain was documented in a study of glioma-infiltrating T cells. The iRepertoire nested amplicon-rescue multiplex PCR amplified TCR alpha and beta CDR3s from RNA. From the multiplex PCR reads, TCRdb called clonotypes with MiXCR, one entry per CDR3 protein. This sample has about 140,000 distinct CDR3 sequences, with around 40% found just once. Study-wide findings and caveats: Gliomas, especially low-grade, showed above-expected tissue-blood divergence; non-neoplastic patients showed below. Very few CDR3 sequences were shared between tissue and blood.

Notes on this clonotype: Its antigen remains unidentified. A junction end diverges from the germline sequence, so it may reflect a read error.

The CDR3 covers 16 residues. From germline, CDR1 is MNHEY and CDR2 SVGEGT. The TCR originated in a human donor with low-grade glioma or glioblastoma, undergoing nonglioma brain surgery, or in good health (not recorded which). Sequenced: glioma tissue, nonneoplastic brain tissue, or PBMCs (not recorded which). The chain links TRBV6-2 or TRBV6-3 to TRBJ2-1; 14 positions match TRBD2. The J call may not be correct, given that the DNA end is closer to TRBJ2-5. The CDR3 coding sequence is TGTGCCAGCAGTCCCGGACTAGCGGGAGGTCAAGAGTCCCAGTACTTC. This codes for CASSPGLAGGQESQYF.